One and the same sample provided the 19 T cell receptor beta chains below, sequenced in a study of T cells in Graves' hyperthyroidism and ophthalmopathy. The source material, RNA transcripts, was used to amplify TCR beta CDR3 regions. When the TCR CDR3 underwent first-round RT-PCR, the HTBI primer set was used. TCRdb reprocessed the multiplex PCR reads via MiXCR and lists one record per CDR3 protein. This sample has 500,000 to 800,000 distinct CDR3 sequences, with 45% found just once. The sample consisted of peripheral blood or thyroid tissue (not recorded which). The receptors here all came from an adult man with Graves' disease, either hyperthyroidism or ophthalmopathy (not recorded which).

J is TRBJ2-7 and V is TRBV9, with 10 bases identical to TRBD1. The ends lost 7 bases at V and 4 bases at J; junction bases unmatched: 8. The CDR3 is 14 residues long. CDR1 is SGDLS and CDR2 is YYNGEE in the germline V gene. CDR3 coding DNA: TGTGCCAGCTCACCGGGACAGGGGATGTACGAGCAGTACTTC. This translates into CASSPGQGMYEQYF.

This clonotype was detected many times. This rearrangement joins TRBV29-1 to TRBJ1-1; 7 nucleotides match TRBD1. Germline V CDR1 and CDR2: SQVTM, ANQGSEA. V was pared by 5 bases and J by 5 bases, with 5 bases of the junction left unmatched. The CDR3 extends over 12 amino acids. Here the CDR3 reads CSVSGGRTEAFF. The CDR3 nucleotides are TGCAGCGTTTCAGGGGGAAGGACTGAAGCTTTCTTT.

This clonotype was counted a few times. J is TRBJ2-7 and V is TRBV2; D is unclear. The V end was cut by 7 bases, the J end by 3 bases, with 16 bases between. Germline CDR1 is SNHLY and CDR2 is FYNNEI. The CDR3 is 14 amino acids. The CDR3: CASTSGSLDYEQYF. The CDR3 DNA is TGTGCCAGCACGTCAGGATCCCTCGACTACGAGCAGTACTTC.

The chain uses TRBV7-9 and TRBJ1-6; D is uncertain. Trimming cost V 5 bases and J 5 bases, with 13 bases left between them. Germline lookup yields CDR1 SEHNR and CDR2 FQNEAQ (reference sequence). The CDR3 consists of 15 residues. In nucleotides, the CDR3 is TGTGCCAGCAGCCTTCTGACACCAGATAATTCACCCCTCCACTTT. Its protein is CASSLLTPDNSPLHF. The full variable domain, completed using reference TRBV7-9 and TRBJ1-6, is DTGVSQNPRHKITKRGQNVTFRCDPISEHNRLYWYRQTLGQGPEFLTYFQNEAQLEKSRLLSDRFSAERPKGSFSTLEIQRTEQGDSAMYLCASSLLTPDNSPLHFGNGTRLTVT.

This clonotype has just one count. CDR3 protein: CAISETSLTTNEKLFF. For the CDR3, the DNA is TGTGCCATCAGTGAGACAAGTCTAACAACTAATGAAAAACTGTTTTTT. The chain has TRBV10-3 and TRBJ1-4; D uncertain. Germline V gene sequence: CDR1 ENHRY, CDR2 SYGVKD. V was pared by 2 bases and J by 0 bases, with 10 bases between. This CDR3 has 16 residues.

The V and J genes are TRBV20-1 and TRBJ1-2; 8 bases align to TRBD1. With 3 bases clipped from V and 2 bases from J, the junction kept 5 bases outside the gene matches. The CDR3 length is 14 residues. Germline CDR1 reads DFQATT; CDR2 reads SNEGSKA (reference sequence). CDR3 sequence reads: CSARDGQGNYGYTF. The DNA for the CDR3 is TGCAGTGCTAGGGACGGACAGGGCAACTATGGCTACACCTTC.

This clonotype was counted ten times or more. Here the CDR3 reads CAISVGTGAGYTF. CDR3 bases: TGTGCCATCAGTGTGGGGACAGGGGCTGGCTACACCTTC. The chain links TRBV10-3 to TRBJ1-2, with 10 bases identical to TRBD1. Germline CDR1 is ENHRY and CDR2 is SYGVKD. Losses at the gene ends were 4 bases for V and 7 bases for J; bases not matched to a gene: 3. This CDR3 spans 13 amino acids.

The chain recombines TRBV9 with TRBJ1-5, with TRBD1 identical over 8 bases. CDR1 is SGDLS and CDR2 is YYNGEE in the germline V gene. J gave up 5 bases and V 4 bases, and 8 bases lay outside the gene matches. The CDR3 has 15 amino acids. The CDR3: CASSLTGEGYQPQHF. CDR3 sequence (DNA): TGTGCCAGCAGCTTGACAGGGGAGGGCTATCAGCCCCAGCATTTT.

The gene calls are TRBV5-1 and TRBJ1-3; TRBD1 is a possible D gene (5 bases). The CDR3 covers 14 residues. In germline, CDR1 is SGHRS, CDR2 YFSETQ. V lost 4 bases and J lost 8, with 16 bases in between. CDR3 protein: CASSRTGGEDTIYF. Here the CDR3 DNA reads TGCGCCAGCAGCCGAACGGGAGGGGAAGACACCATATATTTT.

Worth noting for this clonotype: One end of the junction fails to match germline, which may point to a read error. The genes are TRBV10-2 and TRBJ1-2; D gene ambiguous. The CDR3 is 14 amino acids. CDR1 and CDR2 (germline): WSHSY, SAAADI. The CDR3 sequence: CASSELGRNYGYTF. As DNA, the CDR3 is TGTGCCAGCAGTGAATTAGGGCGGAACTATGGCTACACCTTC.

This clonotype has a handful of counts. The V gene is TRBV5-1, the J gene TRBJ1-6; D uncertain. This CDR3 comprises 14 residues. Germline CDR1 SGHRS, CDR2 YFSETQ. V dropped 5 bases and J dropped 5 bases, with 11 bases sitting between them. The CDR3 nucleotides are TGCGCCAGCAGTACGGGAGATAATAATTCACCCCTCCACTTT. Its protein product is CASSTGDNNSPLHF.

The chain recombines TRBV10-3 with TRBJ1-2; weak D call: TRBD1 (6 bases). CDR3 size: 13 residues. Germline CDR1 reads ENHRY; CDR2 reads SYGVKD. V dropped 5 bases and J dropped 3 bases, with 10 bases sitting between them. The CDR3 reads CAISKAGDYGYTF. CDR3 sequence (DNA): TGTGCCATCAGTAAGGCAGGGGACTATGGCTACACCTTC.

The gene calls are TRBV7-9 and TRBJ2-7; D might be TRBD1 or TRBD2, each matching 5 bases. The ends were cut back, 5 bases at V and 7 bases at J, with 12 bases in the middle. The length of the CDR3 is 12 residues. The germline CDR1 and CDR2 sequences are SEHNR and FQNEAQ (reference sequence). CDR3 DNA: TGTGCCAGCAGCCAAGCCGGGGCAGAGCAGTACTTC. This sequence encodes CASSQAGAEQYF.

About this clonotype itself: This may stem from a read error, because a much larger clone lies one nucleotide away. Here the CDR3 omits its conserved ending phenylalanine or tryptophan, so a read error is the likely source. The DNA is left out, because the CDR3 cannot be placed on it with certainty; the CDR3 is given as TCRdb lists it. The chain combines TRBV29-1 with TRBJ1-1. The CDR3 spans 12 amino acids, including both terminal residues. Germline loops: CDR1 SQVTM, CDR2 ANQGSEA. CDR3 residues: CSVVVVGAETFL.

The sample holds a few counts of this clonotype. Compared with germline, one end of the junction differs, possibly owing to a read error. This chain joins TRBV19 and TRBJ1-1; D is unresolved. The CDR3 contains 14 residues. CDR1 is LNHDA, CDR2 SQIVND, per germline (reference sequence). CDR3 coding DNA: TGTGCCAGTAATATACCGGGAGAATACACTGAAGCTTTCTTT. This sequence encodes CASNIPGEYTEAFF.

This clonotype was counted many times. CDR3 region: CASSLVVGESYGYTF. The DNA for the CDR3 is TGTGCCAGCAGCTTAGTCGTGGGTGAAAGCTATGGCTACACCTTC. The J gene is TRBJ1-2, the V gene TRBV11-2, with D uncertain. CDR3 length: 15 amino acids. V was trimmed by 1 base and J by 4 bases, leaving 13 bases between them. The germline gives CDR1 SGHAT, CDR2 FQNNGV.

The chain uses TRBV20-1 and TRBJ2-1, with 12 bases matching TRBD2. The CDR3 contains 15 residues. Per the germline V gene, CDR1 is DFQATT and CDR2 is SNEGSKA (reference sequence). The V gene end was trimmed by 6 bases and the J gene end by 7 bases; junction bases not matched to a gene: 10. The CDR3 DNA reads TGCAGTGCCCCTCGGCTACTAGCGGGAGGAAATGAGCAGTTCTTC. Residues: CSAPRLLAGGNEQFF.

The rearrangement links TRBV2 to TRBJ1-1, with a possible D match to TRBD1 (5 bases). V lost 8 bases and J 6 bases, leaving 22 bases between the germline ends. Germline CDR1 reads SNHLY; CDR2 reads FYNNEI. The CDR3 runs to 15 residues. The CDR3 is CASSGADRALAEAFF. CDR3 nucleotides: TGTGCCAGCTCCGGGGCAGACCGGGCCTTGGCTGAAGCTTTCTTT.

This clonotype occurred many times. V usage is TRBV2 and J usage is TRBJ1-2; D remains ambiguous. The CDR3 is 16 amino acids. V shed 7 bases and J shed 2 bases, with 20 bases lying between them. CDR1 and CDR2 (germline): SNHLY, FYNNEI. This CDR3 is CASTPQEGFLNYGYTF. The CDR3 nucleotides are TGTGCCAGCACCCCACAAGAAGGGTTCCTAAACTATGGCTACACCTTC.